These T cell receptor beta chains were read from a single sample in a study of T cell responses to AZD1222 COVID-19 vaccine. Profiling relied on immunoSEQ multiplex PCR, and the TCRdb table lists in-frame clones only, not all of them. The sample has roughly 140,000 clones, approximately 94% seen once. Sequenced material: peripheral blood, taken on day 0 of AZD1222 vaccination. These receptors were taken from an adult in good health. Both conserved end residues are part of each CDR3. The D gene is left open where the match is weak.

v_call	d_call	j_call	cdr3_nt	cdr3_aa
TRBV28	TRBD1	TRBJ2-3	TGTGCCATCACGCGGGTGGGACAGGGGATAGATACGCAGTATTTT	CAITRVGQGIDTQYF
TRBV7-2	TRBD2	TRBJ2-7	TGTGCCAGCAGCTTTAATAGCGGGGGGGCTTTCGAGCAGTACTTC	CASSFNSGGAFEQYF
TRBV10-2	-	TRBJ1-2	TGCGCCAGCCGGGACCCTGCCGGCTATGGCTACACCTTC	CASRDPAGYGYTF
TRBV6-5	TRBD2	TRBJ2-2	TGTGCCAGCAGTTACTTTAGACTAGCGGGAACCGGGGAGCTGTTTTTT	CASSYFRLAGTGELFF
TRBV3-1/TRBV3-2	-	TRBJ1-3	TGTGCCAGCAGCCATTCCGGGACCTTCTCTGGAAACACCATATATTTT	CASSHSGTFSGNTIYF
TRBV6-5	TRBD2	TRBJ2-7	TGTGCCAGCAGTACTAGCGGGAGTGCCTACGAGCAGTACTTC	CASSTSGSAYEQYF
TRBV30	-	TRBJ1-5	TGTGCCTGGGGACCGGGGGGGGCGAGCAATCAGCCCCAGCATTTT	CAWGPGGASNQPQHF
TRBV4-1	-	TRBJ2-1	TGCGCCAGCAGCCAAGGCCCTCAAGGGCAGCCCAGGGATGAGCAGTTCTTC	CASSQGPQGQPRDEQFF
TRBV5-4	TRBD2	TRBJ2-5	TGTGCCAGCAGCTTGGACCCGGGAGGGCGGCCAGAGACCCAGTACTTC	CASSLDPGGRPETQYF
TRBV6-1	-	TRBJ2-5	TGTGCCAGCAGTTTGAGCGGAGGGGGGGAGACCCAGTACTTC	CASSLSGGGETQYF
TRBV12-5	TRBD1	TRBJ2-1	TGTGCTAGTGGTTTAGGGACAGGGGAAATCAATGAGCAGTTCTTC	CASGLGTGEINEQFF